Below are 25 T cell receptor beta chains sequenced from a single sample in a study of T cells after yellow fever vaccination. TCRdb used MiXCR to reprocess the 5' RACE reads, holding one entry per CDR3 protein. The profile shows about 160,000 distinct CDR3 sequences, 6% to 7.5% of them singletons. This material consisted of CD4+ T cells sorted from PBMCs, taken less than 6 days after the first yellow fever vaccination. The receptors come from a young man who received the YFV17D yellow fever vaccine.

This clonotype was counted many times. V gene TRBV6-2 or TRBV6-3 combines with J gene TRBJ1-5; D gene ambiguous. Germline V gene sequence: CDR1 MNHEY, CDR2 SVGEGT. Trimming shortened V by 0 bases and J by 4 bases, and 7 bases separated the two germline ends. The CDR3 runs to 14 residues. As DNA, the CDR3 is TGTGCCAGCAGTTACTCGGAGGGTAATCAGCCCCAGCATTTT. This codes for CASSYSEGNQPQHF.

This clonotype was seen at least ten times. This chain uses TRBV5-1 with TRBJ1-2, with a tentative D call TRBD1 (6 bases). The CDR3 runs to 13 residues. Trimming removed 0 bases at V and 8 bases at J, with 11 bases between. Germline CDR1 and CDR2: SGHRS and YFSETQ. The CDR3 is CASSLAGTRGYTF. The CDR3, as DNA: TGCGCCAGCAGCTTGGCCGGGACACGGGGCTACACCTTC.

This chain links TRBV28 with TRBJ2-1; D might be TRBD2 (5 bases). The CDR3 is 15 amino acids. The V end was cut by 5 bases, the J end by 2 bases, with 13 bases between. In germline, CDR1 is MDHEN, CDR2 SYDVKM. CDR3 sequence (DNA): TGTGCCAGCAGTGACCCGGGGTTGGCCTACAATGAGCAGTTCTTC. Protein product: CASSDPGLAYNEQFF.

The V gene is TRBV10-2, the J gene TRBJ1-5; D possibly corresponds to TRBD1 (5 bases). The CDR3 loop spans 14 amino acids. Looked up from germline, CDR1 is WSHSY and CDR2 is SAAADI. V was pared by 4 bases and J by 5 bases, with 12 bases between. The CDR3 loop is CASSGDGVDQPQHF. CDR3 DNA sequence: TGCGCCAGCAGTGGGGACGGGGTGGATCAGCCCCAGCATTTT.

This clonotype appeared a few times. V usage is TRBV27 and J usage is TRBJ2-3, with D possibly being TRBD2 (6 bases). The ends were cut back, 6 bases at V and 2 bases at J, with 9 bases in the middle. Germline V gene data show CDR1 as MNHEY and CDR2 as SMNVEV (reference sequence). The CDR3 is made up of 13 amino acids. CDR3 coding DNA: TGTGCCAGCAGAGGGACTGCCACAGATACGCAGTATTTT. Translating gives CASRGTATDTQYF.

With respect to this clonotype: A junction boundary mismatches the germline segment, possibly from a read error. The rearrangement links TRBV7-2 to TRBJ2-7, with D unresolved. The CDR3 length is 14 residues. CDR1 and CDR2 (germline): SGHTA, FQGNSA. The CDR3 reads CASSGPPKGYEQHF. The CDR3 DNA reads as TGTGCCAGCAGCGGACCCCCGAAGGGCTACGAGCAGCACTTC.

The table lists this clonotype with many counts. The V and J genes are TRBV5-1 and TRBJ1-1; D may be TRBD1 (6 bases). This CDR3 comprises 13 residues. Germline loops: CDR1 SGHRS, CDR2 YFSETQ. V lost 2 bases and J lost 4, with 9 bases in between. The CDR3 sequence: CASSLRGSTEAFF. The CDR3 region has the DNA TGCGCCAGCAGCTTAAGGGGGAGCACTGAAGCTTTCTTT. The variable domain in full, with the rest retrieved from reference TRBV5-1 and TRBJ1-1, is KAGVTQTPRYLIKTRGQQVTLSCSPISGHRSVSWYQQTPGQGLQFLFEYFSETQRNKGNFPGRFSGRQFSNSRSEMNVSTLELGDSALYLCASSLRGSTEAFFGQGTRLTVV.

The sample holds many counts of this clonotype. This chain connects TRBV7-9 to TRBJ1-2; 7 positions match TRBD1. With 3 bases clipped from V and 7 bases from J, the junction kept 14 bases outside the gene matches. The V gene's germline CDR1 is SEHNR and CDR2 FQNEAQ (reference sequence). The CDR3 contains 16 residues. The CDR3 DNA is TGTGCCAGCAGCTTTAACGGACAGGCCGGCAATCGTGGCTACACCTTC. It yields the protein CASSFNGQAGNRGYTF.

Many counts were recorded for this clonotype. This rearrangement joins TRBV25-1 to TRBJ2-7, with unresolved D. V lost 5 bases and J 6 bases, leaving 14 bases between the germline ends. Looked up from germline, CDR1 is MGHDK and CDR2 is SYGVNS. The CDR3 runs to 13 residues. In DNA, the CDR3 is TGTGCCAGCAGTAATCACGGCTCTGTCGAGCAGTACTTC. Its translation is CASSNHGSVEQYF.

This clonotype was counted at least ten times. The chain carries TRBV4-3 and TRBJ2-3; D unresolved. This CDR3 region has 14 residues. CDR1 LGHNA and CDR2 YSLEER come from the germline V gene. V gave up 5 bases and J gave up 2 bases, with 11 bases separating them. In DNA, the CDR3 is TGCGCCAGCAGCACCAGGCTCTTCACAGATACGCAGTATTTT. Amino acid sequence: CASSTRLFTDTQYF.

The chain uses TRBV7-6 and TRBJ2-1; perhaps TRBD1 as D (6 bases). Trimming removed 1 base at V and 1 base at J, with 8 bases between. From germline, CDR1 is SGHVS and CDR2 FNYEAQ. The CDR3 has 15 residues. The CDR3 DNA sequence: TGTGCCAGCAGCTTAGAGGGGGTTTCCTACAATGAGCAGTTCTTC. Protein: CASSLEGVSYNEQFF.

This clonotype was observed many times. J is TRBJ2-3 and V is TRBV7-2; 7 bases fit TRBD1. CDR1 is SGHTA, CDR2 FQGNSA, per germline. Trimming at V came to 3 bases and at J to 5 bases, leaving 8 bases not matched to a gene. The CDR3 extends over 15 amino acids. As DNA, the CDR3 is TGTGCCAGCAGCTTCGGACAGGAAGAGATAGATACGCAGTATTTT. Translated: CASSFGQEEIDTQYF.

The chain carries TRBV20-1 and TRBJ2-5; no definite D call. Trimming pared 0 bases from V and 3 bases from J, leaving 8 bases between. The CDR3 has 13 amino acids. Germline CDR1 DFQATT, CDR2 SNEGSKA (reference sequence). The CDR3, as DNA: TGCAGTGCTAGAGATTTCCTAGAAGAGACCCAGTACTTC. It encodes CSARDFLEETQYF.

This chain uses TRBV18 with TRBJ2-3; 8 nucleotides match TRBD2. Germline CDR1 reads KGHSH; CDR2 reads LQKENI. CDR3 size: 14 residues. With 3 bases clipped from V and 4 bases from J, the junction kept 3 bases outside the gene matches. CDR3 coding DNA: TGTGCCAGCTCACCCACTAGCGGATCAGATACGCAGTATTTT. This gives the protein CASSPTSGSDTQYF.

This clonotype was detected many times. The chain joins TRBV6-5 to TRBJ2-3; D unresolved. The CDR3 loop spans 11 amino acids. Trimming shortened V by 2 bases and J by 7 bases, and 4 bases separated the two germline ends. CDR1 is MNHEY, CDR2 SVGAGI, per germline. In DNA form, the CDR3 reads TGTGCCAGCAGTTACGGAAATACGCAGTATTTT. Protein: CASSYGNTQYF.

This clonotype has ten or more counts. This sequence joins TRBV12-3 or TRBV12-4 and TRBJ1-2, with D perhaps TRBD1 (6 bases). The CDR3 covers 13 residues. V was pared by 1 base and J by 7 bases, with 10 bases between. The CDR3, as DNA: TGTGCCAGCAGTTTAGTCGGGGGCGGTGGCTACACCTTC. It is translated as CASSLVGGGGYTF.

This clonotype occurred many times. The V call is TRBV5-1, the J call TRBJ1-3; 10 bases agree with TRBD1. Germline V gene data show CDR1 as SGHRS and CDR2 as YFSETQ. The junction had 6 bases not matched to a gene; V was cut back by 4 bases and J by 5 bases. CDR3 size: 15 residues. The DNA for the CDR3 is TGCGCCAGCAGCCCGGGACAGGGGAATAGAAACACCATATATTTT. Amino acid sequence: CASSPGQGNRNTIYF.

This clonotype was seen many times. The V and J genes are TRBV4-2 and TRBJ2-1, with D perhaps matching TRBD1 or TRBD2 (5 bases each). Trimming shortened V by 0 bases and J by 0 bases, and 9 bases separated the two germline ends. This CDR3 is 16 amino acids long. In germline, CDR1 is LGHNA, CDR2 YNFKEQ. In DNA, the CDR3 is TGTGCCAGCAGCCAAGATGGGACCAGCTCCTACAATGAGCAGTTCTTC. It yields the protein CASSQDGTSSYNEQFF.

This chain uses TRBV5-5 with TRBJ2-7; a possible D gene is TRBD2 (6 bases). V was cut by 7 bases and J by 4 bases, with 15 bases left in between. The CDR3 totals 13 residues. Per the germline V gene, CDR1 is SGHKS and CDR2 is YYEKEE (reference sequence). CDR3 sequence: CASGNRREYEQYV. The DNA for the CDR3 is TGTGCCAGCGGAAACAGGAGGGAATACGAGCAGTACGTC.

This sequence joins TRBV7-2 and TRBJ1-2, with 11 bases matching TRBD1. Germline CDR1 reads SGHTA; CDR2 reads FQGNSA. The V and J ends lost 0 bases and 7 bases, in that order; junction bases with no gene match: 10. The CDR3 spans 17 residues. CDR3 protein: CASSLALAGTGGRGYTF. The CDR3 DNA follows: TGTGCCAGCAGCTTAGCGCTTGCGGGGACAGGGGGTCGTGGCTACACCTTC.

This rearrangement joins TRBV7-8 to TRBJ1-3; 9 positions match TRBD1. Germline CDR1 SGHVS, CDR2 FQNEAQ. V was clipped by 5 bases and J by 8 bases; unmatched bases: 4. This CDR3 region has 13 residues. The DNA of the CDR3 is TGTGCCAGCAGCCCGGACAGGGGAGACACCATATATTTT. It specifies CASSPDRGDTIYF. Supplemented by reference TRBV7-8 and TRBJ1-3, the full variable domain reads GAGVSQSPRYKVAKRGQDVALRCDPISGHVSLFWYQQALGQGPEFLTYFQNEAQLDKSGLPSDRFFAERPEGSVSTLKIQRTQQEDSAVYLCASSPDRGDTIYFGEGSWLTVV.

This clonotype was seen many times. The CDR3 region has the DNA TGTGCCAGCACGGAGAGGGAGACCCAGTACTTC. It specifies CASTERETQYF. The chain carries TRBV7-9 and TRBJ2-5; no firm D call. CDR3 length equals 11 residues. V was trimmed by 7 bases and J by 5 bases, leaving 8 bases between them. The germline gives CDR1 SEHNR, CDR2 FQNEAQ (reference sequence).

The chain couples TRBV15 to TRBJ2-3, with 11 bases matching TRBD2. The CDR3 totals 20 residues. The V segment lost 5 bases and the J segment 7 bases; nucleotides outside the gene matches: 23. Per germline, CDR1 LNHNV and CDR2 YYDKDF (reference sequence). The chain's CDR3 is CATSGSPGGSGGAIENTQYF. The CDR3, as DNA: TGTGCCACCAGCGGGTCCCCGGGGGGTAGCGGGGGGGCCATAGAGAATACGCAGTATTTT.

This clonotype was recorded a few times. The chain employs TRBV19 and TRBJ2-2; D remains ambiguous. Trimming removed 1 base from V and 5 bases from J, with 14 bases in between. CDR3 length: 16 residues. Per germline, CDR1 LNHDA and CDR2 SQIVND (reference sequence). The CDR3 bases are TGTGCCAGTAGTATAGGTACAGCTCGACGGACCGGGGAGCTGTTTTTT. Residues: CASSIGTARRTGELFF.

This clonotype has at least ten counts. The chain uses TRBV1 and TRBJ1-5; the DNA was not compared with TRBD1, the D call given in the table. TRBV1 is an annotated pseudogene. CDR3 length: 14 residues. The CDR3 is CTSPRDTGNQPQHF. CDR3 DNA sequence: TGCACCAGCCCCCGGGACACGGGCAATCAGCCCCAGCATTTT.